This TCR beta chain was profiled in a study of T cells in Graves' hyperthyroidism and ophthalmopathy. Background on the study: Peripheral blood samples were taken at initial diagnosis, prior to any treatment.

Amplification targeted TCR beta CDR3 regions from RNA transcripts. A set of HTBI primers served as the primers for a first-round RT-PCR of the TCR CDR3. TCRdb ran MiXCR on the multiplex PCR reads and lists one entry per CDR3 protein. The data show around 600,000 distinct CDR3 sequences, 14% seen once. In regard to this clonotype: Its target is not known.

Study-level points and caveats: Ophthalmopathy, as predicted by the model, came a median roughly 6.5 months after the prediction.

Uncontrolled infections, other autoimmune diseases, pregnancy or lactation led to exclusion of patients. Diagnoses rested on clinical symptoms, serum thyroxine and TRAb, thyroid ultrasound and orbital computed tomography. Trimming at V came to 8 bases and at J to 4 bases, leaving 10 bases not matched to a gene. The CDR3 totals 15 residues. The germline CDR1 and CDR2 sequences are LNHDA and SQIVND (reference sequence). The chain is built from TRBV19 and TRBJ1-2, with 10 positions matching TRBD1. Sequences were obtained from blood. The receptor was derived from a woman in her fifties or sixties with Graves' ophthalmopathy. The CDR3 region has the DNA TGTGCCAGTGGACCGGACAGGGGGTATGGCTATGGCTACACCTTC. Protein: CASGPDRGYGYGYTF. Looking up the rest from reference TRBV19 and TRBJ1-2 gives the full variable domain: DGGITQSPKYLFRKEGQNVTLSCEQNLNHDAMYWYRQDPGQGLRLIYYSQIVNDFQKGDIAEGYSVSREKKESFPLTVTSAQKNPTAFYLCASGPDRGYGYGYTFGSGTRLTVV.